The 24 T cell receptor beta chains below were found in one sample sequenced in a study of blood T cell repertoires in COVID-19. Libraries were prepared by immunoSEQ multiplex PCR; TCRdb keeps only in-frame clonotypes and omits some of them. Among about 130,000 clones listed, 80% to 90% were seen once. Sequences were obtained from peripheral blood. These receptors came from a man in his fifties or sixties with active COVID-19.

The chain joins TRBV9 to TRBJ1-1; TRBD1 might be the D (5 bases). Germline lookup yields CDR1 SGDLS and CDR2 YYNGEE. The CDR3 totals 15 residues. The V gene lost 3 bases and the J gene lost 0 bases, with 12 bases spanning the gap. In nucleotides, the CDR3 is TGTGCCAGCAGCGATCAGGGTTGGATGAACACTGAAGCTTTCTTT. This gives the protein CASSDQGWMNTEAFF.

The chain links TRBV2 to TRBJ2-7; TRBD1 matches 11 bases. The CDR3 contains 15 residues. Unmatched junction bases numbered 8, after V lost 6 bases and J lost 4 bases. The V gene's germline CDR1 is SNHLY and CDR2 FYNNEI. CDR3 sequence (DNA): TGTGCCAGCAGGGCAAGGACAGGGGGCAGGTACGAGCAGTACTTC. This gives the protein CASRARTGGRYEQYF.

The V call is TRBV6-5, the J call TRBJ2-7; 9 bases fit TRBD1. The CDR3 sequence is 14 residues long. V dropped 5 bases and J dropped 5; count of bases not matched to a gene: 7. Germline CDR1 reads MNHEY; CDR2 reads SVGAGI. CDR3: CASSRTGGWDEQYF. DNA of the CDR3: TGTGCCAGCAGTCGCACAGGGGGCTGGGACGAGCAGTACTTC.

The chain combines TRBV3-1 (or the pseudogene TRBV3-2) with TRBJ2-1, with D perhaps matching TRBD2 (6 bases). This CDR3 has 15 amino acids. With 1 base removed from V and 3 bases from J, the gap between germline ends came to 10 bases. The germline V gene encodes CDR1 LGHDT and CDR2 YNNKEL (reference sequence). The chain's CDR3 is CASSQGSGGYNEQFF. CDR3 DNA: TGTGCCAGCAGCCAAGGCTCCGGGGGCTACAATGAGCAGTTCTTC.

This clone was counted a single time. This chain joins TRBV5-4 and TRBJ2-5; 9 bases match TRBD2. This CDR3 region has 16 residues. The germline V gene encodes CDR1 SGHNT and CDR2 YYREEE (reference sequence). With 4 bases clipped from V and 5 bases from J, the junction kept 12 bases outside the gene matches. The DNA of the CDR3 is TGTGCCAGCAGCGCGGGGCCAGCGGGGGGCACGGAGACCCAGTACTTC. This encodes CASSAGPAGGTETQYF.

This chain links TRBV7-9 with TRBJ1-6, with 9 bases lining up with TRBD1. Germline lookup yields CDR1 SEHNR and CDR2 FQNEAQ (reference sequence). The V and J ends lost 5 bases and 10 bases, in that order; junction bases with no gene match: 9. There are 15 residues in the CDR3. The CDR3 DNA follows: TGTGCCAGCAGCCCTCGACAGGGGGTAGGATCACCCCTCCACTTT. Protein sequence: CASSPRQGVGSPLHF.

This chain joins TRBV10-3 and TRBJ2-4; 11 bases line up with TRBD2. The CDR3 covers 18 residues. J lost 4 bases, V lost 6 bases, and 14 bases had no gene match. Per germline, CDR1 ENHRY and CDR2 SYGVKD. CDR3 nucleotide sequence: TGTGCCATCAGCCCAGGACTAGCGGGTGTGGAAGGAAAAAACATTCAGTACTTC. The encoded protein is CAISPGLAGVEGKNIQYF.

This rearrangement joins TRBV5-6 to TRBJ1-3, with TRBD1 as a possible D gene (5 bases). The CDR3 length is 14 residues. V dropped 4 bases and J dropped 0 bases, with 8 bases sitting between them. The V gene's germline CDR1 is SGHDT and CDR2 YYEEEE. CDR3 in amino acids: CASSVGLSGNTIYF. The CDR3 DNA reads TGTGCCAGCAGCGTGGGACTCTCTGGAAACACCATATATTTT.

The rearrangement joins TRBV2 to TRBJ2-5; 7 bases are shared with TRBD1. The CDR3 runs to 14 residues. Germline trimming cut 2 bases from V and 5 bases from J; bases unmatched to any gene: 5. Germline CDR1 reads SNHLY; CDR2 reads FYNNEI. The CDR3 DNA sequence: TGTGCCAGCAGTGAACTGACAGGGCTGGAGACCCAGTACTTC. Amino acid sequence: CASSELTGLETQYF.

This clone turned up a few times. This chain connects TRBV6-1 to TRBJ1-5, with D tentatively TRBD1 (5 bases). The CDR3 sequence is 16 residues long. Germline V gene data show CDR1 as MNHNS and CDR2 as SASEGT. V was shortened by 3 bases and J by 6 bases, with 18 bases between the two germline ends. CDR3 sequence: CASSERQSKLLQPQHF. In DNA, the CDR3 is TGTGCCAGCAGTGAGAGACAGAGCAAACTACTTCAGCCCCAGCATTTT.

DNA of the CDR3: TGCGCCAGCAGCTTGGCCGACAGGGGATCGAACACCGGGGAGCTGTTTTTT. It yields the protein CASSLADRGSNTGELFF. V gene TRBV5-1 combines with J gene TRBJ2-2; 8 nucleotides line up with TRBD1. There are 17 residues in the CDR3. The germline gives CDR1 SGHRS, CDR2 YFSETQ. J was trimmed by 0 bases and V by 0 bases; bases with no gene match: 4. Complete variable domain (other parts from reference TRBV5-1 and TRBJ2-2): KAGVTQTPRYLIKTRGQQVTLSCSPISGHRSVSWYQQTPGQGLQFLFEYFSETQRNKGNFPGRFSGRQFSNSRSEMNVSTLELGDSALYLCASSLADRGSNTGELFFGEGSRLTVL.

For the CDR3, the DNA is TGTGCCAGCAGCTTGACAGGACAGGGAGCCAAAAACATTCAGTACTTC. This gives the protein CASSLTGQGAKNIQYF. V and J are TRBV5-6 and TRBJ2-4; 8 bases fit TRBD1. Germline V CDR1 and CDR2: SGHDT, YYEEEE. The length of the CDR3 is 16 residues. The J segment lost 0 bases and the V segment lost 1 base, leaving 3 bases of the junction unmatched.

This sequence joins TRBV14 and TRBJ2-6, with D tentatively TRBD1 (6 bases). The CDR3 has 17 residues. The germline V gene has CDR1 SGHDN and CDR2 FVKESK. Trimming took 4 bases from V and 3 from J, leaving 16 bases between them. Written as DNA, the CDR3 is TGTGCCAGCAGCCTAAGGGACCAGGGGTTTGGGGCCAACGTCCTGACTTTC. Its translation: CASSLRDQGFGANVLTF.

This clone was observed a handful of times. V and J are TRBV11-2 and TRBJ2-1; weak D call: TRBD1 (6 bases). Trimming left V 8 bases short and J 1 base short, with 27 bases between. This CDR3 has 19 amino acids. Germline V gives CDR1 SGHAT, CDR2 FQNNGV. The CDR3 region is CASSRFQGPPRASYNEQFF. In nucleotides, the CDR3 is TGTGCCAGCTCCCGCTTCCAGGGGCCACCGCGAGCATCCTACAATGAGCAGTTCTTC. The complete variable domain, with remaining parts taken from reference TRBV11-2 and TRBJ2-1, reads EAGVAQSPRYKIIEKRQSVAFWCNPISGHATLYWYQQILGQGPKLLIQFQNNGVVDDSQLPKDRFSAERLKGVDSTLKIQPAKLEDSAVYLCASSRFQGPPRASYNEQFFGPGTRLTVL.

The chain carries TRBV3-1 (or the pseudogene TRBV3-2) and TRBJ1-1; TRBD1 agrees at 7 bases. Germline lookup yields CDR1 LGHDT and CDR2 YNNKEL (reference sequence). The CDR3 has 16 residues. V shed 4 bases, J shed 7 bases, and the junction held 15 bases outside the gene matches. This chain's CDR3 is CASSLSTGTVGDEAFF. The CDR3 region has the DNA TGTGCCAGCAGCCTCTCGACCGGGACAGTAGGGGATGAAGCTTTCTTT.

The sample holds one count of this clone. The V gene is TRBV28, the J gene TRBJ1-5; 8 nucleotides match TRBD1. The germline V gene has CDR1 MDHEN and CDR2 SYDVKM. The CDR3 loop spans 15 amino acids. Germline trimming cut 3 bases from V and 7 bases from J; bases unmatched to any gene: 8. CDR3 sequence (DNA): TGTGCCAGCAGTTTGGGAACAGGGGGGGGGCAGCCCCAGCATTTT. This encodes CASSLGTGGGQPQHF.

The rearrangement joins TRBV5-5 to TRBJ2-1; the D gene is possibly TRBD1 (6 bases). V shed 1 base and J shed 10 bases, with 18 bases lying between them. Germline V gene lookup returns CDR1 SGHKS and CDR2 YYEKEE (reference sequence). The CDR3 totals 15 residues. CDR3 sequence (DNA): TGTGCCAGCAGCTTGCTAGCAGGGGTACCGGGGGAGCAGTTCTTC. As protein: CASSLLAGVPGEQFF. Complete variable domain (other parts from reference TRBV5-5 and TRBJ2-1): DAGVTQSPTHLIKTRGQQVTLRCSPISGHKSVSWYQQVLGQGPQFIFQYYEKEERGRGNFPDRFSARQFPNYSSELNVNALLLGDSALYLCASSLLAGVPGEQFFGPGTRLTVL.

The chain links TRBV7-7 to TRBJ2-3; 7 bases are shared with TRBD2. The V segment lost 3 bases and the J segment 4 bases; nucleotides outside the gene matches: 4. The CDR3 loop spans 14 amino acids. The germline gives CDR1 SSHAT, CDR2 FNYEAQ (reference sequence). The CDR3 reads CASSLRLAADTQYF. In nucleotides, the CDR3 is TGTGCCAGCAGCTTGCGTCTAGCGGCAGATACGCAGTATTTT.

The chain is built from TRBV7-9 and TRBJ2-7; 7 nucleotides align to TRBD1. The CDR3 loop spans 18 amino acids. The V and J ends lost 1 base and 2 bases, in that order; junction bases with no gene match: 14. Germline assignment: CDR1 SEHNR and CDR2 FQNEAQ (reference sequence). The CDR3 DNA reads TGTGCCAGCAGCTTAGATGCCAGCCAGGGGGTTCGGACCTACGAGCAGTACTTC. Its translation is CASSLDASQGVRTYEQYF.

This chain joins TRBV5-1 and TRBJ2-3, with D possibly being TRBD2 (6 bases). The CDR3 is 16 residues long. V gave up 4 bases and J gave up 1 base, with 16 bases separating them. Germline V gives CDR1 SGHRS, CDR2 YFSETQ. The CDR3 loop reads CASSLGGIGGTDTQYF. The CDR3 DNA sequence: TGCGCCAGCAGCCTGGGCGGGATTGGGGGCACAGATACGCAGTATTTT.

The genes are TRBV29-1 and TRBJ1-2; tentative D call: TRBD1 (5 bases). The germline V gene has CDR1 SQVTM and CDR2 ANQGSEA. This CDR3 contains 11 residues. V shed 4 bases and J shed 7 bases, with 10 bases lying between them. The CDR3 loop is CSVGRAGGYTF. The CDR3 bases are TGCAGCGTTGGCAGGGCAGGTGGCTACACCTTC. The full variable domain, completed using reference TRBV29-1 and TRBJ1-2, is SAVISQKPSRDICQRGTSLTIQCQVDSQVTMMFWYRQQPGQSLTLIATANQGSEATYESGFVIDKFPISRPNLTFSTLTVSNMSPEDSSIYLCSVGRAGGYTFGSGTRLTVV.

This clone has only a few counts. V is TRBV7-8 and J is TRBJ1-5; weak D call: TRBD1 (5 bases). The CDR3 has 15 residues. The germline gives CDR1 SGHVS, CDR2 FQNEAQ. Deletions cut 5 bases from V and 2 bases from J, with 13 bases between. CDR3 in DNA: TGTGCCAGCAGCCTCCCAGGGAACGGCAATCAGCCCCAGCATTTT. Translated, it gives CASSLPGNGNQPQHF.

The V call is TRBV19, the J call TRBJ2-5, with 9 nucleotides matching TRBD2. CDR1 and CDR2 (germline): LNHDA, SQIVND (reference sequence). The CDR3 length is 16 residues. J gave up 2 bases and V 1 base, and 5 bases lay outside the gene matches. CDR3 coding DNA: TGTGCCAGTAGTATAGGCAGCGGGGGGAAACAAGAGACCCAGTACTTC. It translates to CASSIGSGGKQETQYF.

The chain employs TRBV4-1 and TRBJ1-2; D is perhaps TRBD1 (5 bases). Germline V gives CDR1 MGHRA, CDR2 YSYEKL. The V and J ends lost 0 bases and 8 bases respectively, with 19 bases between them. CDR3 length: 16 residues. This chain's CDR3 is CASSQDPASPRGGYTF. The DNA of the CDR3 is TGCGCCAGCAGCCAAGACCCGGCCTCCCCTAGGGGCGGCTACACCTTC.